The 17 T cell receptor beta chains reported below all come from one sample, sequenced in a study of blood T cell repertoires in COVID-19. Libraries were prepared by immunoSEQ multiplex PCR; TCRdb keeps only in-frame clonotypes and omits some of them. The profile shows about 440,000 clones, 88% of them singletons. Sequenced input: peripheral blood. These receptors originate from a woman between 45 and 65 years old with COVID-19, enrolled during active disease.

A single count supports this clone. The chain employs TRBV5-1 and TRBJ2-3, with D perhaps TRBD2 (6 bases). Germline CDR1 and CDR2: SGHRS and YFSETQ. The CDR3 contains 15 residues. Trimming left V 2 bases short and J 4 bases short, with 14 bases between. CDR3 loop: CASSLLDGGADTQYF. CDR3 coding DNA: TGCGCCAGCAGCTTATTGGACGGGGGAGCAGATACGCAGTATTTT.

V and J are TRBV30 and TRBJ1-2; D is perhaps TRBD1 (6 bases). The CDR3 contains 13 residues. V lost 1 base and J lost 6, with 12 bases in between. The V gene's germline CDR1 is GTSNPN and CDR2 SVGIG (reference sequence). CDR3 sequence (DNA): TGTGCCTGGAGTGCCGGGACATATGATGGCTACACCTTC. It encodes CAWSAGTYDGYTF.

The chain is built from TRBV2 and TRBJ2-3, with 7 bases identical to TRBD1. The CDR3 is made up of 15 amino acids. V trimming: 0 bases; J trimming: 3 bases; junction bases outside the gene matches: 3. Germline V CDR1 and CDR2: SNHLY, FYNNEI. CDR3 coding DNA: TGTGCCAGCAGTGAAGCGGGACAGAGGACAGATACGCAGTATTTT. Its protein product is CASSEAGQRTDTQYF.

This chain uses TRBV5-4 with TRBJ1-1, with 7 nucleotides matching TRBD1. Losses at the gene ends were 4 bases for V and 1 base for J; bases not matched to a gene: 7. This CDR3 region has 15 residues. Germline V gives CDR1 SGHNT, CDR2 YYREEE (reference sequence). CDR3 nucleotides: TGTGCCAGCAGCCGCCCAGGGACAGCGAACACTGAAGCTTTCTTT. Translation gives CASSRPGTANTEAFF.

CDR3 coding DNA: TGTGCCAGTAGTCCCCGGACTAGCGGGGGGAATATCAATGAGCAGTTCTTC. This gives the protein CASSPRTSGGNINEQFF. V usage is TRBV19 and J usage is TRBJ2-1; 14 bases map to TRBD2. The CDR3 length is 17 residues. The germline CDR1 and CDR2 sequences are LNHDA and SQIVND (reference sequence). Losses at the gene ends were 5 bases for V and 6 bases for J; bases not matched to a gene: 9. The entire variable domain, with the rest obtained from reference TRBV19 and TRBJ2-1, is as follows: DGGITQSPKYLFRKEGQNVTLSCEQNLNHDAMYWYRQDPGQGLRLIYYSQIVNDFQKGDIAEGYSVSREKKESFPLTVTSAQKNPTAFYLCASSPRTSGGNINEQFFGPGTRLTVL.

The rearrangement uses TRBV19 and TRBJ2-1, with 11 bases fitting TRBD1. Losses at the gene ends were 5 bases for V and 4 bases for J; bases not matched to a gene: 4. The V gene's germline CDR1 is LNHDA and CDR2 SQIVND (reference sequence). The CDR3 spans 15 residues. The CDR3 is CASSFGQGAYNEQFF. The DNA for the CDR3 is TGTGCCAGTAGTTTCGGACAGGGGGCTTACAATGAGCAGTTCTTC.

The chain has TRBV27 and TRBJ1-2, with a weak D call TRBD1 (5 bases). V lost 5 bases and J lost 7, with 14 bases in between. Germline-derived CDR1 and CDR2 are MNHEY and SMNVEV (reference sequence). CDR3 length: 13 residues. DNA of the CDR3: TGTGCCAGCAGTATAACAGGCGGCGCTGGCTACACCTTC. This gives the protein CASSITGGAGYTF.

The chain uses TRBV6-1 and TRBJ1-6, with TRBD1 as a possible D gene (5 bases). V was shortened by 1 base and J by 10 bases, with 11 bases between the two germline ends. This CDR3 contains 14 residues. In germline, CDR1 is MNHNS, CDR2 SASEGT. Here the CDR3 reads CASSEEGWGSPLHF. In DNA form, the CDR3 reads TGTGCCAGCAGTGAAGAGGGGTGGGGATCACCCCTCCACTTT.

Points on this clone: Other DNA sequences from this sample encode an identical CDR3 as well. CDR3 coding DNA: TGTGCCATCAGACAAGGGACAGACTCTGGAAACACCATATATTTT. Amino acids: CAIRQGTDSGNTIYF. The chain has TRBV10-3 and TRBJ1-3; 7 bases agree with TRBD1. Per germline, CDR1 ENHRY and CDR2 SYGVKD. CDR3 length: 15 residues. Trimming cost V 6 bases and J 0 bases; bases outside gene matches: 5.

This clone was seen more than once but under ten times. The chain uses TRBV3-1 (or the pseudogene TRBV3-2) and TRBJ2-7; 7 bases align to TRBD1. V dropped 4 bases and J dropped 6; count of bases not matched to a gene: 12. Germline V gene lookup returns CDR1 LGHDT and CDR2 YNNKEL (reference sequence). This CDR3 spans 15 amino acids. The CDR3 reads CASSPPGQSFSEQYF. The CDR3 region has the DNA TGTGCCAGCAGCCCACCGGGACAGAGCTTTAGCGAGCAGTACTTC.

The DNA for the CDR3 is TGTGCCAGCGACTTCGCCACGATCCGAAACACCATATATTTT. Translating it yields CASDFATIRNTIYF. The chain combines TRBV11-3 with TRBJ1-3; D unresolved. Germline-derived CDR1 and CDR2 are SGHNT and YENEEA. V lost 8 bases, J lost 5 bases, and 16 bases lay in between. The CDR3 spans 14 residues.

The CDR3 spells CASRTIAGGPGETQYF. CDR3 nucleotide sequence: TGTGCCAGCAGGACAATAGCGGGGGGGCCGGGAGAGACCCAGTACTTC. This chain links TRBV6-6 with TRBJ2-5; 11 nucleotides align to TRBD2. This CDR3 has 16 amino acids. Unmatched junction bases numbered 10, after V lost 6 bases and J lost 4 bases. Looked up from germline, CDR1 is MNHNY and CDR2 is SVGAGI (reference sequence).

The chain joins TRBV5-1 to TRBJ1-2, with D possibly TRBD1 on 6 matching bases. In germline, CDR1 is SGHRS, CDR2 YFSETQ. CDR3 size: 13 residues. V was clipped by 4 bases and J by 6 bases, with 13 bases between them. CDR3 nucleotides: TGCGCCAGCAGCCGCAGGGGTATAGATGGCTACACCTTC. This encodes CASSRRGIDGYTF.

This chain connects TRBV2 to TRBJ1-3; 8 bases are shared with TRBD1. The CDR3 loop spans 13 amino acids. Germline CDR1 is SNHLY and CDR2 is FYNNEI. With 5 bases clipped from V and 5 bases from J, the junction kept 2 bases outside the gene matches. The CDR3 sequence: CASSWTGRNTIYF. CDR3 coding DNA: TGTGCCAGCAGTTGGACAGGGCGAAACACCATATATTTT.

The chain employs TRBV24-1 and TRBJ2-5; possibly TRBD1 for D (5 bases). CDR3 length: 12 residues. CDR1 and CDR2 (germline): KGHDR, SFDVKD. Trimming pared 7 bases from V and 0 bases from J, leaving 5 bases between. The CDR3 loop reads CATRGDQETQYF. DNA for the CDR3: TGTGCCACCAGAGGGGACCAAGAGACCCAGTACTTC.

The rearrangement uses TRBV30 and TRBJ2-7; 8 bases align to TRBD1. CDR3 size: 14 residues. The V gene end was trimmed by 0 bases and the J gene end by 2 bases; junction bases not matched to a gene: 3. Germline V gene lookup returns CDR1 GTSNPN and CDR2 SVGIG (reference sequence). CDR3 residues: CAWSVGDRTYEQYF. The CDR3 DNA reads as TGTGCCTGGAGTGTCGGGGACAGGACCTACGAGCAGTACTTC.

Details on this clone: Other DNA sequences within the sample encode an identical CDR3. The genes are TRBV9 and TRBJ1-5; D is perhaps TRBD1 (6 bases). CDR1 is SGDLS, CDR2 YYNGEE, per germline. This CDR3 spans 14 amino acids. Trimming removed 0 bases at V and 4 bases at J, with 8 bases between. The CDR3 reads CASSVGQGNQPQHF. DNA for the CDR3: TGTGCCAGCAGCGTAGGTCAGGGGAATCAGCCCCAGCATTTT. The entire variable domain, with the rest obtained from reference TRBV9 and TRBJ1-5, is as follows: DSGVTQTPKHLITATGQRVTLRCSPRSGDLSVYWYQQSLDQGLQFLIQYYNGEERAKGNILERFSAQQFPDLHSELNLSSLELGDSALYFCASSVGQGNQPQHFGDGTRLSIL.